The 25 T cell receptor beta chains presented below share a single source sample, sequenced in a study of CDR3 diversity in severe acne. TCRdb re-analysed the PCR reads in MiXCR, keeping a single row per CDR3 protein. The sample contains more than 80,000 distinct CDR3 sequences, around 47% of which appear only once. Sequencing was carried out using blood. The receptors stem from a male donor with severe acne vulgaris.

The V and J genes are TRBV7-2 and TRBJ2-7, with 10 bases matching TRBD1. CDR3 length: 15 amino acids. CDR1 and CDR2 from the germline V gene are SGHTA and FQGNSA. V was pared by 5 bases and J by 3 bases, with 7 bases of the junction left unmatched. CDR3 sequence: CASSTRQGANYEQYF. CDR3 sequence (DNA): TGTGCCAGCAGCACCCGACAGGGGGCGAACTACGAGCAGTACTTC.

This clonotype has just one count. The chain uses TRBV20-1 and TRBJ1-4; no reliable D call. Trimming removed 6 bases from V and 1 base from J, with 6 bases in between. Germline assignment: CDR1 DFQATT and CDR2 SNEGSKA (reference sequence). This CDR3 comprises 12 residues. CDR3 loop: CSAEETNEKLFF. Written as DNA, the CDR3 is TGCAGTGCCGAGGAAACTAATGAAAAACTGTTTTTT.

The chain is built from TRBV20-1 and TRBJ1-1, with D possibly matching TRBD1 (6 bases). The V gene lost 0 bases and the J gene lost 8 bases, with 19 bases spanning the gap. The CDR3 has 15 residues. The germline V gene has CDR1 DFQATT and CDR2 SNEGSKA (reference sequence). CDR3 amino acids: CSARDRRGAVGEAFF. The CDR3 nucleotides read TGCAGTGCTAGAGATCGGAGGGGGGCCGTGGGAGAAGCTTTCTTT.

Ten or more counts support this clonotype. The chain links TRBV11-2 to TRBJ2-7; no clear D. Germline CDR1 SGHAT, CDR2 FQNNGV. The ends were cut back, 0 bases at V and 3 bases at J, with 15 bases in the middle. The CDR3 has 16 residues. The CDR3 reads CASSLESPRRGYEQYF. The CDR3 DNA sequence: TGTGCCAGCAGCTTAGAGTCCCCCCGGCGCGGCTACGAGCAGTACTTC.

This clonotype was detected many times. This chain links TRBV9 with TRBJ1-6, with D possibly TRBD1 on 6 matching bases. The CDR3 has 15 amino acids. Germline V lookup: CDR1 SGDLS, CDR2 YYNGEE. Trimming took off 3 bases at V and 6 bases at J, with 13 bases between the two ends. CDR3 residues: CASSGQWGPNSPLHF. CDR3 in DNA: TGTGCCAGCAGCGGACAGTGGGGGCCTAATTCACCCCTCCACTTT.

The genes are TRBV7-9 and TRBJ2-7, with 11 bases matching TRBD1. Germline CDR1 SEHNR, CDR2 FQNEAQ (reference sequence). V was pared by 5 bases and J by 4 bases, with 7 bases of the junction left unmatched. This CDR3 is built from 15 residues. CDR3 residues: CASSTPGQGAYEQYF. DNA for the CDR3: TGTGCCAGCAGCACCCCAGGACAGGGGGCGTACGAGCAGTACTTC.

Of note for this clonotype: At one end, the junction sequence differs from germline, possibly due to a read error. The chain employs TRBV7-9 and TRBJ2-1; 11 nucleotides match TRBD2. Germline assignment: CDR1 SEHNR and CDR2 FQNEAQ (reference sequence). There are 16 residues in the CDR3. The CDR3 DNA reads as TGCGCCAGCAGCTCTGTGGGACTAGCGGCGGACAATGAGCAGTTCTTC. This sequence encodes CASSSVGLAADNEQFF.

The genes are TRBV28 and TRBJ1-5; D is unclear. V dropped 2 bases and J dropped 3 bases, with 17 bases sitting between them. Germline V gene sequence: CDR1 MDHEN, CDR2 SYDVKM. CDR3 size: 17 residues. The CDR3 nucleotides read TGTGCCAGCAGTTTAAGGTTCTTTGTGGCCGTCAATCAGCCCCAGCATTTT. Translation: CASSLRFFVAVNQPQHF. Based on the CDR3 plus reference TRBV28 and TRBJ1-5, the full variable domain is DVKVTQSSRYLVKRTGEKVFLECVQDMDHENMFWYRQDPGLGLRLIYFSYDVKMKEKGDIPEGYSVSREKKERFSLILESASTNQTSMYLCASSLRFFVAVNQPQHFGDGTRLSIL.

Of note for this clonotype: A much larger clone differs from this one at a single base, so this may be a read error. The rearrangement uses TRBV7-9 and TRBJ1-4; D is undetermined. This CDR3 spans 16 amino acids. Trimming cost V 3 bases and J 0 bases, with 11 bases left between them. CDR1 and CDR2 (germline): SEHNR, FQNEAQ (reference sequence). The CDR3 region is CASSFGGLATNEKLFF. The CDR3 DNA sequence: TGTGCCAGCAGCTTCGGAGGCCTTGCAACTAATGAAAAACTGTTTTTT.

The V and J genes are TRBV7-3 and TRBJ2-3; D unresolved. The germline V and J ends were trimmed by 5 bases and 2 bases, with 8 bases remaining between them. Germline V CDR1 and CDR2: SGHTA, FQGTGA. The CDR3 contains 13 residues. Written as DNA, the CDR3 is TGTGCCAGCAGCCAACATGCCACAGATACGCAGTATTTT. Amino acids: CASSQHATDTQYF.

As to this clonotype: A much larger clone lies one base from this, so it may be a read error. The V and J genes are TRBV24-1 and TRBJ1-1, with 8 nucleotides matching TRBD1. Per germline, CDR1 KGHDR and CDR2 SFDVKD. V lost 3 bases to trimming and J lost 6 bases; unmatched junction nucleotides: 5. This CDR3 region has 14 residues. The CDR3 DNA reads TGTGCCACCAGTGATCCGGGCAGGGGGCCTGAAGCTTTCTTT. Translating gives CATSDPGRGPEAFF.

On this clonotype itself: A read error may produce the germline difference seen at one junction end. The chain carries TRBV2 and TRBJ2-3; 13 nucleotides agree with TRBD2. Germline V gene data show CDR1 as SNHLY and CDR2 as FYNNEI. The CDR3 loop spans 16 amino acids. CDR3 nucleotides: TGTGCCAGCAGGACGACTAGCGGGAGGCTCTCAGATACGCAGTACTTT. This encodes CASRTTSGRLSDTQYF. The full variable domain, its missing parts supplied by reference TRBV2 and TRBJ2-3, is EPEVTQTPSHQVTQMGQEVILRCVPISNHLYFYWYRQILGQKVEFLVSFYNNEISEKSEIFDDQFSVERPDGSNFTLKIRSTKLEDSAMYFCASRTTSGRLSDTQYFGPGTRLTVL.

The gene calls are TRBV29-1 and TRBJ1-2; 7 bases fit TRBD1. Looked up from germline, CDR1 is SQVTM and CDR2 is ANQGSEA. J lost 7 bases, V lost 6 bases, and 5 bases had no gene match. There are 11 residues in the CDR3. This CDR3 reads CSVIQGFGYTF. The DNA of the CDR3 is TGCAGCGTGATACAGGGGTTTGGCTACACCTTC.

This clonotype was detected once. The CDR3 coding sequence is TGTGCCATCAGTGGGGCAGGGGGAGACAATGAGCAGTTCTTC. Translating gives CAISGAGGDNEQFF. This rearrangement joins TRBV10-3 to TRBJ2-1, with 7 bases lining up with TRBD1. The CDR3 is 14 residues long. Germline CDR1 is ENHRY and CDR2 is SYGVKD. The V segment lost 4 bases and the J segment 5 bases; nucleotides outside the gene matches: 5.

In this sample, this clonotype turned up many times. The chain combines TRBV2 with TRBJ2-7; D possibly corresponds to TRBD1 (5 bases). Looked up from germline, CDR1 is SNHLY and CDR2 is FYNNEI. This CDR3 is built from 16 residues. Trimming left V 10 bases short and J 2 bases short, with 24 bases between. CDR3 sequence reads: CATGSLGGQGTYEQYF. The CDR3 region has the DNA TGTGCCACCGGATCTCTGGGTGGCCAGGGTACCTACGAGCAGTACTTC.

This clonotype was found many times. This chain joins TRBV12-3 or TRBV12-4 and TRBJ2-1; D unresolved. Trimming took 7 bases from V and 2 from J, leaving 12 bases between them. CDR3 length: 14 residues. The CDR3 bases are TGTGCCAGCACCGTTAGCACCCCCTACAATGAGCAGTTCTTC. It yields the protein CASTVSTPYNEQFF.

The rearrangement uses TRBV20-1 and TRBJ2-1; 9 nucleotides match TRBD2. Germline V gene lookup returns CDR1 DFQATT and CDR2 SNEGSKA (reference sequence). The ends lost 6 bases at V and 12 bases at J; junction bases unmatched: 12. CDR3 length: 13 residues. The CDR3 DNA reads TGCAGTGCCACACCCGATAGCGGGAGAAGGCAGTTCTTC. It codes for CSATPDSGRRQFF.

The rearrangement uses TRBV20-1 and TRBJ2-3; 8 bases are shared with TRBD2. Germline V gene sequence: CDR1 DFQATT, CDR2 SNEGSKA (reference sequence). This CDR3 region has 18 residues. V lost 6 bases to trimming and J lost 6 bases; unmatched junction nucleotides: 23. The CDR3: CSANAAAGVRAGWDTQYF. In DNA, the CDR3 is TGCAGTGCCAACGCTGCAGCGGGAGTTCGGGCTGGCTGGGATACGCAGTATTTT.

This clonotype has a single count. The CDR3 coding sequence is TGTGCCAGCAGTGAGACAGGGGTTAATGAAAAACTGTTTTTT. The encoded protein is CASSETGVNEKLFF. The chain has TRBV28 and TRBJ1-4; 8 nucleotides line up with TRBD1. Germline CDR1 reads MDHEN; CDR2 reads SYDVKM. The V gene end was trimmed by 5 bases and the J gene end by 4 bases; junction bases not matched to a gene: 3. The CDR3 length is 14 residues.

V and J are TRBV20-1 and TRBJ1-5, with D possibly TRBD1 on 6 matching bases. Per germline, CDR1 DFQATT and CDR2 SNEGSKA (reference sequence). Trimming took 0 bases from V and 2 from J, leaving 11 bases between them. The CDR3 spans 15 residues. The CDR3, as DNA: TGCAGTGCTAGAGATTACAGGGTTGGCAATCAGCCCCAGCATTTT. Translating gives CSARDYRVGNQPQHF.

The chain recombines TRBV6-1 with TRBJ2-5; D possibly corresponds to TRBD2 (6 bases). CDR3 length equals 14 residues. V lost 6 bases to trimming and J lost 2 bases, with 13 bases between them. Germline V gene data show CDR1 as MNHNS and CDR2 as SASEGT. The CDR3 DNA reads TGTGCCAGCAGCTTTAGCGGAAGTCAAGAGACCCAGTACTTC. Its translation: CASSFSGSQETQYF.

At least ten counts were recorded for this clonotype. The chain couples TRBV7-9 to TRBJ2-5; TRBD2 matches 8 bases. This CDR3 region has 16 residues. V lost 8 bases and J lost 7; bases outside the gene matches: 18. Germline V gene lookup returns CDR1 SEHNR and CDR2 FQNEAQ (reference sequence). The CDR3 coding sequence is TGTGCCAGCGGACACTTCGGACTAGCAAGCAGTGGGACCCAGTACTTC. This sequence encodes CASGHFGLASSGTQYF.

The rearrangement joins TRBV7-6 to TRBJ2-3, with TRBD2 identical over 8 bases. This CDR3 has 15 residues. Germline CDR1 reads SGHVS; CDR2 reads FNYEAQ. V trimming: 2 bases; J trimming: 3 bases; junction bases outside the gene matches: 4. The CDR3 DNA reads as TGTGCCAGCAGCTTACCAACTAGCGGTACAGATACGCAGTATTTT. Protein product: CASSLPTSGTDTQYF.

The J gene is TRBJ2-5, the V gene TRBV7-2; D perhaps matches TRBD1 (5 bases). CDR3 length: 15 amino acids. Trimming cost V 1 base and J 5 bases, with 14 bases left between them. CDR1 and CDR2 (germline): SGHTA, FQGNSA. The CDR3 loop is CASSLGPRVGETQYF. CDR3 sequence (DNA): TGTGCCAGCAGCTTAGGGCCCAGGGTAGGGGAGACCCAGTACTTC.

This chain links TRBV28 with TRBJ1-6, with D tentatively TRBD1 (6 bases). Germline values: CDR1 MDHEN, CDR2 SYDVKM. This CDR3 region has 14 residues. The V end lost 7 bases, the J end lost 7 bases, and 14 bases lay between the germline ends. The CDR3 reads CASNFPRGNSPLHF. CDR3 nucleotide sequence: TGTGCCAGCAACTTCCCCAGGGGCAATTCACCCCTCCACTTT. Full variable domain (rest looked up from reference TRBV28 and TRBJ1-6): DVKVTQSSRYLVKRTGEKVFLECVQDMDHENMFWYRQDPGLGLRLIYFSYDVKMKEKGDIPEGYSVSREKKERFSLILESASTNQTSMYLCASNFPRGNSPLHFGNGTRLTVT.